One and the same sample provided the 9 T cell receptor beta chains below, sequenced in a study of CD4 T cells in relation to SARS-CoV-2 and coronaviruses. Assay: immunoSEQ multiplex PCR; the TCRdb copy retains only in-frame clones and omits some. This table holds 30,000 to 45,000 clones, 88% found once. The sequencing sample was made of memory CD4+ T cells from PBMCs. The receptors were gathered from an adult with COVID-19.

V is TRBV2 and J is TRBJ2-2; 9 bases map to TRBD2. This CDR3 is 18 amino acids long. With V trimmed by 4 bases and J by 4 bases, 13 bases remained unmatched. The V gene's germline CDR1 is SNHLY and CDR2 FYNNEI. The CDR3 loop reads CASSATRSGGTITGELFF. CDR3 in DNA: TGTGCCAGCAGTGCCACGAGGAGCGGGGGGACCATCACCGGGGAGCTGTTTTTT.

The chain is built from TRBV7-6 and TRBJ2-5; 11 nucleotides agree with TRBD2. CDR3 size: 15 residues. The V gene end was trimmed by 5 bases and the J gene end by 1 base; junction bases not matched to a gene: 3. Germline assignment: CDR1 SGHVS and CDR2 FNYEAQ. The chain's CDR3 is CASSLGTSGQETQYF. The CDR3 bases are TGTGCCAGCAGCCTCGGGACTAGCGGCCAAGAGACCCAGTACTTC.

The V and J genes are TRBV5-4 and TRBJ2-3, with 7 positions matching TRBD2. The CDR3 contains 14 residues. Germline-derived CDR1 and CDR2 are SGHNT and YYREEE (reference sequence). V was clipped by 0 bases and J by 9 bases; unmatched bases: 7. This CDR3 is CASSLESREETQYF. In DNA, the CDR3 is TGTGCCAGCAGCTTGGAATCCCGGGAGGAAACGCAGTATTTT.

The chain has TRBV18 and TRBJ2-5; TRBD2 is a possible D gene (6 bases). Trimming left V 2 bases short and J 5 bases short, with 15 bases between. The CDR3 is made up of 15 amino acids. Germline V gives CDR1 KGHSH, CDR2 LQKENI. The CDR3 bases are TGTGCCAGCTCACCAGGCGCGGGGTTAGGGGAGACCCAGTACTTC. This translates into CASSPGAGLGETQYF.

This chain connects TRBV7-3 to TRBJ1-2; D gene unclear. Germline V gene lookup returns CDR1 SGHTA and CDR2 FQGTGA. Trimming shortened V by 1 base and J by 4 bases, and 16 bases separated the two germline ends. The length of the CDR3 is 16 residues. The CDR3 region is CASSLSRRKPPYGYTF. The DNA for the CDR3 is TGTGCCAGCAGCTTAAGTCGGCGGAAGCCCCCCTATGGCTACACCTTC.

This chain uses TRBV18 with TRBJ1-6, with TRBD1 as a possible D gene (5 bases). Germline values: CDR1 KGHSH, CDR2 LQKENI. The CDR3 length is 15 residues. Trimming cost V 0 bases and J 6 bases, with 9 bases left between them. The CDR3: CASSPPAGANSPLHF. CDR3 nucleotide sequence: TGTGCCAGCTCACCACCGGCCGGGGCTAATTCACCCCTCCACTTT.

The V and J genes are TRBV2 and TRBJ1-2; D is unresolved. The V end lost 1 base, the J end lost 6 bases, and 15 bases lay between the germline ends. Germline CDR1 SNHLY, CDR2 FYNNEI. This CDR3 comprises 15 residues. CDR3 sequence: CASSEVGSLPDGYTF. The CDR3 DNA follows: TGTGCCAGCAGTGAAGTTGGCAGTCTGCCGGATGGCTACACCTTC.

V and J are TRBV6-5 and TRBJ2-3; 7 nucleotides match TRBD1. The CDR3 loop spans 14 amino acids. The V segment lost 6 bases and the J segment 4 bases; nucleotides outside the gene matches: 7. Germline CDR1 MNHEY, CDR2 SVGAGI. The CDR3, as DNA: TGTGCCAGCAGCGACAGGGTCGGGGCAGATACGCAGTATTTT. Protein: CASSDRVGADTQYF.

This clone was observed once. The CDR3 bases are TGTGCCAGCAGTGACAGGGGGCTGGAGTACGATGGCTACACCTTC. Protein product: CASSDRGLEYDGYTF. This chain links TRBV2 with TRBJ1-2, with 8 bases matching TRBD1. J lost 6 bases, V lost 3 bases, and 9 bases had no gene match. The CDR3 length is 15 residues. Germline V gene data show CDR1 as SNHLY and CDR2 as FYNNEI.